Listed below are T cell receptor beta chains from one sample, sequenced in a study of CD8+CD57+ T cells in acquired aplastic anemia. TCRdb reprocessed the reads with MiXCR, giving one entry per CDR3 protein. The sample shows more than 150,000 distinct CDR3 sequences, approximately 48% of them seen only once. The sample consisted of sorted CD4+, CD8+, or CD8+CD57+ T cells (not recorded which) from PBMCs. These receptors were collected from a human donor with aplastic anemia. CDR3s include the opening cysteine and the closing phenylalanine or tryptophan. D genes are given only for firm matches. The size of a clone is reported for some rows only, either as once, few or many, or as a class for expanded clones.

d_call	clone_size	v_call	j_call	cdr3_length	cdr3_aa	cdr3_nt
.	many	TRBV6-9	TRBJ2-5	16	CASSSRSGFGEETQYF	TGTGCCAGCAGTTCTCGGTCCGGGTTTGGGGAAGAGACCCAGTACTTC
.	few	TRBV29-1	TRBJ2-1	13	CSARGPGGNEQFF	TGCAGCGCCAGGGGCCCTGGGGGGAATGAGCAGTTCTTC
.	many	TRBV12-3/TRBV12-4	TRBJ2-7	16	CATQGKRNLQSYEQYF	TGTGCCACCCAGGGGAAGCGGAACCTACAGTCCTACGAGCAGTACTTC
.	once	TRBV9	TRBJ1-2	13	CASSGRTDHGYTF	TGTGCCAGCAGCGGTCGGACGGACCACGGCTACACCTTC
TRBD2	.	TRBV29-1	TRBJ2-1	12	CSTSGSYNEQFF	TGCAGTACTAGCGGCTCCTACAATGAGCAGTTCTTC
TRBD1	many	TRBV7-9	TRBJ1-1	15	CASSYTGALNTEAFF	TGTGCCAGCAGCTATACAGGGGCCCTGAACACTGAAGCTTTCTTT
TRBD1	many	TRBV19	TRBJ2-5	15	CASSPPGQGAETQYF	TGTGCCAGTAGTCCCCCGGGACAGGGGGCGGAGACCCAGTACTTC
.	many	TRBV7-2	TRBJ2-3	15	CASRTPGLSTDTQYF	TGTGCCAGCCGCACACCGGGACTTAGCACAGATACGCAGTATTTT
.	few	TRBV7-6	TRBJ2-5	13	CASSLGRKETQYF	TGTGCCAGCAGCTTAGGACGGAAAGAGACCCAGTACTTC
TRBD1	.	TRBV19	TRBJ2-7	14	CASTLTGGSYEQYF	TGTGCCAGTACTCTGACAGGGGGCTCCTACGAGCAGTACTTC
TRBD2	.	TRBV10-3	TRBJ2-7	14	CAIRTSGSAYEQYF	TGTGCCATCAGGACTAGCGGGAGTGCGTACGAGCAGTACTTC
TRBD1	many	TRBV7-3	TRBJ1-4	15	CASSPTGGAGEKLFF	TGTGCCAGCAGCCCAACAGGGGGCGCGGGTGAAAAACTGTTTTTT
.	.	TRBV10-3	TRBJ1-2	12	CAIGDRSYGYTF	TGTGCCATCGGGGACCGATCCTATGGCTACACCTTC
.	.	TRBV10-3	TRBJ2-3	15	CAISETGVGADTQYF	TGTGCCATCAGTGAGACTGGCGTAGGGGCAGATACGCAGTATTTT
.	.	TRBV29-1	TRBJ1-2	13	CSVRVGLTGGYTF	TGCAGCGTTAGGGTAGGGTTAACAGGAGGCTACACCTTC
.	many	TRBV5-1	TRBJ1-1	12	CASRGVNTEAFF	TGCGCCAGCAGGGGAGTGAACACTGAAGCTTTCTTT
.	.	TRBV29-1	TRBJ2-4	14	CSVKQGGAKNIQYF	TGCAGCGTTAAACAGGGGGGGGCCAAAAACATTCAGTACTTC
.	.	TRBV19	TRBJ1-2	12	CASSSMTGHYTF	TGTGCCAGTAGTTCGATGACAGGTCATTACACCTTC
.	many	TRBV4-3	TRBJ2-2	14	CASSQVGDTGELFF	TGCGCCAGCAGCCAAGTTGGGGACACCGGGGAGCTGTTTTTT
.	many	TRBV14	TRBJ2-5	14	CASSQEGGLPTQYF	TGTGCCAGCAGCCAAGAGGGCGGCCTCCCCACCCAGTACTTC
.	many	TRBV9	TRBJ2-7	15	CASSEGRGLTYEQYF	TGTGCCAGCAGCGAGGGGCGGGGCCTAACTTACGAGCAGTACTTC
TRBD2	many	TRBV7-2	TRBJ2-1	14	CASSSTSAHNEQFF	TGTGCCAGCAGCTCGACTAGCGCCCACAATGAGCAGTTCTTC
.	.	TRBV5-6	TRBJ1-5	15	CASSSAGLNNQPQHF	TGTGCCAGCAGTTCGGCCGGGCTTAACAATCAGCCCCAGCATTTT
.	.	TRBV24-1	TRBJ2-7	13	CATSDPQGYEQYF	TGTGCCACCAGTGACCCACAGGGCTACGAGCAGTACTTC
TRBD1	.	TRBV19	TRBJ1-2	15	CASSIEGTGWDGYTF	TGTGCCAGTAGTATAGAAGGGACAGGCTGGGATGGCTACACCTTC
.	.	TRBV20-1	TRBJ2-3	17	CSASHPLGGAITDTQYF	TGCAGTGCTAGCCACCCCTTAGGGGGGGCGATCACAGATACGCAGTATTTT
TRBD2	.	TRBV2	TRBJ2-7	15	CASSGTSGGAYEQYF	TGTGCCAGCAGTGGGACTAGCGGGGGCGCTTACGAGCAGTACTTC
.	.	TRBV19	TRBJ2-2	15	CASSISWGNTGELVF	TGTGCCAGTAGTATCTCTTGGGGGAACACCGGGGAGCTGGTTTTT
TRBD1	.	TRBV12-3/TRBV12-4	TRBJ1-3	15	CASSLGTVSGNTIYF	TGTGCCAGCAGCTTAGGGACAGTCTCTGGAAACACCATATATTTT
.	many	TRBV20-1	TRBJ1-6	14	CSARAEPRNSPLHF	TGCAGTGCTAGAGCCGAGCCACGCAATTCACCCCTCCACTTT
.	few	TRBV28	TRBJ2-7	14	CASSPGPTIYEQYF	TGTGCCAGCAGCCCCGGACCGACTATCTACGAGCAGTACTTC
TRBD2	.	TRBV10-3	TRBJ2-2	17	CAISRTSGRTNTGELFF	TGTGCCATCAGCCGGACTAGCGGGAGGACGAACACCGGGGAGCTGTTTTTT
.	.	TRBV2	TRBJ1-5	14	CASSRSVSNQPQHF	TGTGCCAGCAGTCGGTCAGTGAGCAATCAGCCCCAGCATTTT
.	few	TRBV5-1	TRBJ1-1	13	CASSPGFNTEAFF	TGCGCCAGCAGCCCTGGCTTTAACACTGAAGCTTTCTTT
.	few	TRBV7-9	TRBJ2-7	13	CASSADSSYEQYF	TGTGCCAGCAGCGCCGACAGCTCCTACGAGCAGTACTTC
.	many	TRBV11-1	TRBJ2-5	15	CASSLGDTLTETQYF	TGTGCCAGCAGCCTAGGGGATACGCTGACAGAGACCCAGTACTTC
.	.	TRBV7-9	TRBJ2-3	13	CASSLVRRDTQYF	TGTGCCAGCAGCTTAGTCCGCCGTGATACGCAGTATTTT
.	medium-sized	TRBV2	TRBJ1-5	14	CASSNSQVGQPQHF	TGTGCCAGCAGTAATAGTCAGGTCGGACAGCCCCAGCATTTT
.	.	TRBV29-1	TRBJ1-1	16	CSVEDLRVGTNTEAFF	TGCAGCGTTGAAGATCTCAGGGTCGGAACGAACACTGAAGCTTTCTTT
.	many	TRBV6-1	TRBJ2-7	15	CASSEGAGPPYEQYF	TGTGCCAGCAGTGAAGGGGCAGGCCCTCCCTACGAGCAGTACTTC
.	.	TRBV19	TRBJ2-2	15	CASTGRGTRTGELFF	TGTGCCAGTACCGGTCGGGGCACTCGAACCGGGGAGCTGTTTTTT